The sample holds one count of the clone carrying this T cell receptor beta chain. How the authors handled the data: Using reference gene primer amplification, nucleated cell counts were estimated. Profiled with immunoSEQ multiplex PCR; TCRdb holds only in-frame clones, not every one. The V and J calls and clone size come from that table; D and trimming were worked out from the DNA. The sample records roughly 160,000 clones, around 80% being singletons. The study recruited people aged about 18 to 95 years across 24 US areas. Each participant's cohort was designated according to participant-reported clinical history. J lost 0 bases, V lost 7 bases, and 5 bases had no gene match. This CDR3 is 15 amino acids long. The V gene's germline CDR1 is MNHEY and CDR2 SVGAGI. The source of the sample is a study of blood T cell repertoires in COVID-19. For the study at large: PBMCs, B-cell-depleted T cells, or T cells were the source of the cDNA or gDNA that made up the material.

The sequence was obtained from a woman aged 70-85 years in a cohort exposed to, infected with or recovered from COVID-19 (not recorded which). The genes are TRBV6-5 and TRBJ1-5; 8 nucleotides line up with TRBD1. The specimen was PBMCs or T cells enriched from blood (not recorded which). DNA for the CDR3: TGTGCCAGCATCAGGACAGGGTCTAGCAATCAGCCCCAGCATTTT. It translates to CASIRTGSSNQPQHF.